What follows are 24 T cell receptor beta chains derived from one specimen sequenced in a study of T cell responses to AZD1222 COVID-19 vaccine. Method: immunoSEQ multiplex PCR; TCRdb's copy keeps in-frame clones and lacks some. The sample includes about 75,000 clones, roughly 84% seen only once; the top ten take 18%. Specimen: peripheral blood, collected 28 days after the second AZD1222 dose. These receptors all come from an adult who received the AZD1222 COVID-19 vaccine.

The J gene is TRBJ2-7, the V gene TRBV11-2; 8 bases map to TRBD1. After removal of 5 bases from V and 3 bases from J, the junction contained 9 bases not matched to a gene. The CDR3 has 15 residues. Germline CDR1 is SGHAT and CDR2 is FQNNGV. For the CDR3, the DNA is TGTGCCAGCAGCCTATCCGGGACAGGCCTCTACGAGCAGTACTTC. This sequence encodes CASSLSGTGLYEQYF.

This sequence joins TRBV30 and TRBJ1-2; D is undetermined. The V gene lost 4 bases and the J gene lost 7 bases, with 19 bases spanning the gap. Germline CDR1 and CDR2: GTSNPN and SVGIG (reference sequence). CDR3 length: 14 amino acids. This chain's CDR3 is CAWNRGLGGTGYTF. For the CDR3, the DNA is TGTGCCTGGAACCGAGGGTTAGGCGGTACTGGCTACACCTTC.

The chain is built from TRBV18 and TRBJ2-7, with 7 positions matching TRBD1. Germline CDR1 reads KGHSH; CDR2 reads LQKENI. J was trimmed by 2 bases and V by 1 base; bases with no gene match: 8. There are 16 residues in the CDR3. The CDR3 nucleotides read TGTGCCAGCTCACCACGGACAGGTCTTCTTGCCTACGAGCAGTACTTC. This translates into CASSPRTGLLAYEQYF.

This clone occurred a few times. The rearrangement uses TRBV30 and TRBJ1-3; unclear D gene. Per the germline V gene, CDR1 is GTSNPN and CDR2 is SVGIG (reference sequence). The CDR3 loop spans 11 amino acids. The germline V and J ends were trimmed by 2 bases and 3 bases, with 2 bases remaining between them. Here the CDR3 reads CAWSFGNTIYF. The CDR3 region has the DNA TGTGCCTGGAGTTTTGGAAACACCATATATTTT.

The CDR3 nucleotides read TGTGCCACCAGCACAGGGATCATGGGAAACACCATATATTTT. Protein product: CATSTGIMGNTIYF. The chain uses TRBV15 and TRBJ1-3, with a tentative D call TRBD1 (5 bases). CDR1 LNHNV and CDR2 YYDKDF come from the germline V gene (reference sequence). Trimming left V 4 bases short and J 4 bases short, with 11 bases between. The CDR3 has 14 amino acids.

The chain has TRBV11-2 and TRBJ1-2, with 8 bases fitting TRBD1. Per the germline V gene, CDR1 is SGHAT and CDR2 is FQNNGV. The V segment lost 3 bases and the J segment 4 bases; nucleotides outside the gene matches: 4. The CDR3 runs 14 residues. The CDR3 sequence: CASSFDRGGYGYTF. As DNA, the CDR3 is TGTGCCAGCAGCTTCGACAGGGGAGGCTATGGCTACACCTTC.

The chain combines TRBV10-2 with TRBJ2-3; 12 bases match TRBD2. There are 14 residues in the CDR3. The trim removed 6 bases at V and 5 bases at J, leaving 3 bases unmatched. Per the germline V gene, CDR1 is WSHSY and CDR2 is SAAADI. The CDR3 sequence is CASRPSGGGDTQYF. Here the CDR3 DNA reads TGCGCCAGCAGGCCTAGCGGGGGGGGAGATACGCAGTATTTT.

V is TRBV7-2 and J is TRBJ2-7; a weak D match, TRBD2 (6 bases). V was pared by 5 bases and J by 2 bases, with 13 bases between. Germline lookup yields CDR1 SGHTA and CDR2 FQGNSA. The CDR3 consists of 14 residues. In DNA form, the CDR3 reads TGTGCCAGCAGCCCGAACGCGGGGCCCTACGAGCAGTACTTC. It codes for CASSPNAGPYEQYF.

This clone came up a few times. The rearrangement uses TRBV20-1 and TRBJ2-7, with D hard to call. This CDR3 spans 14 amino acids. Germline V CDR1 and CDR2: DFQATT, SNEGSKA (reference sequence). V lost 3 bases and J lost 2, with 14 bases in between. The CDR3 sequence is CSASPALGTYEQYF. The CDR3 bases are TGCAGTGCTAGTCCCGCCCTAGGAACCTACGAGCAGTACTTC.

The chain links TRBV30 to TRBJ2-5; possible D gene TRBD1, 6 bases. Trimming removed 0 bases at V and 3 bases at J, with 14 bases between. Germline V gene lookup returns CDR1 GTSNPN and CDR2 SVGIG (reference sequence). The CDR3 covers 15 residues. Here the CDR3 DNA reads TGTGCCTGGAGTGTAGACAGGACCCCTAAAGAGACCCAGTACTTC. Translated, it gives CAWSVDRTPKETQYF.

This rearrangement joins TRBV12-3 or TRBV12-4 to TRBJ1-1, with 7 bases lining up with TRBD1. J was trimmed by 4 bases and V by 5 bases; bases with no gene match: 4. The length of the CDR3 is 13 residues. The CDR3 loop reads CASSVDRVTEAFF. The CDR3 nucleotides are TGTGCCAGCAGTGTCGACAGGGTCACTGAAGCTTTCTTT.

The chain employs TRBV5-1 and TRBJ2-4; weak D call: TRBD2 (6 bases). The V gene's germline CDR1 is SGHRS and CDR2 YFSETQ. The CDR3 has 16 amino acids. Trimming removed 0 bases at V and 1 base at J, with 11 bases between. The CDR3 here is CASSLGSAGAKNIQYF. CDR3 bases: TGCGCCAGCAGCTTGGGATCGGCGGGGGCCAAAAACATTCAGTACTTC.

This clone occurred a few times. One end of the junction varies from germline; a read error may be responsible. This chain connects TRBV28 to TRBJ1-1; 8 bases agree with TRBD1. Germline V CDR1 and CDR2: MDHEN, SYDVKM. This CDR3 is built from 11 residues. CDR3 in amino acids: CASVQGVSPSF. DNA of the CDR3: TGTGCCAGCGTACAGGGGGTATCCCCAAGCTTT.

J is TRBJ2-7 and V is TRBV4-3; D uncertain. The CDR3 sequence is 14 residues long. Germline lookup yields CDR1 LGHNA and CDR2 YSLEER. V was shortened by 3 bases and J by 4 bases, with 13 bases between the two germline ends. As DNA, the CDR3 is TGCGCCAGCAGCCATCGCCCAAGTAGTTACGAGCAGTACTTC. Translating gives CASSHRPSSYEQYF.

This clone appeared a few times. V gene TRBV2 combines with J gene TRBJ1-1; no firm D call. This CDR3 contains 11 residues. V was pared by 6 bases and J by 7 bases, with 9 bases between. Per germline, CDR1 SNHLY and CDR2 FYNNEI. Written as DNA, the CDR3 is TGTGCCAGCAGCCAATCAGGTGAAGCTTTCTTT. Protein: CASSQSGEAFF.

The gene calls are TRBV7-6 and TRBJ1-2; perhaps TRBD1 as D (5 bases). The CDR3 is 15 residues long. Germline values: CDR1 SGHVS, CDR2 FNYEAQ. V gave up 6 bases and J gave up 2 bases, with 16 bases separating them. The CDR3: CASRPTGTGNYGYTF. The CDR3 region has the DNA TGTGCCAGCAGACCAACCGGGACGGGGAACTATGGCTACACCTTC.

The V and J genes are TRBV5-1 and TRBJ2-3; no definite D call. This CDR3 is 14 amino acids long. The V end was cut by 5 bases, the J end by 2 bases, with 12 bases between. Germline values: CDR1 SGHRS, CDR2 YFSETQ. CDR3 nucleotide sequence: TGCGCCAGCAGGGACGGAGCCATCACAGATACGCAGTATTTT. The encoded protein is CASRDGAITDTQYF. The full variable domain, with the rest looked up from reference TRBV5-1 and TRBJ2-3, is KAGVTQTPRYLIKTRGQQVTLSCSPISGHRSVSWYQQTPGQGLQFLFEYFSETQRNKGNFPGRFSGRQFSNSRSEMNVSTLELGDSALYLCASRDGAITDTQYFGPGTRLTVL.

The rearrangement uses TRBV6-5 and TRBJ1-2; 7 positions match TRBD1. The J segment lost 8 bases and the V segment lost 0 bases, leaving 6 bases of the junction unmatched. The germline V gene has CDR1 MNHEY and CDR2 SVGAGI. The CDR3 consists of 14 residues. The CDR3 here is CASSYSGTVTGYTF. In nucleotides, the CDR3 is TGTGCCAGCAGTTACTCGGGGACAGTAACCGGCTACACCTTC.

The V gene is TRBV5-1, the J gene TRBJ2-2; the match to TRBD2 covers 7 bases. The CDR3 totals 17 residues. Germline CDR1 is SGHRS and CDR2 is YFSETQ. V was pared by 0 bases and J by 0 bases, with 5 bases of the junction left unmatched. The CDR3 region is CASSLVPAGTNTGELFF. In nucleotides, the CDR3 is TGCGCCAGCAGCTTGGTTCCAGCGGGGACGAACACCGGGGAGCTGTTTTTT.

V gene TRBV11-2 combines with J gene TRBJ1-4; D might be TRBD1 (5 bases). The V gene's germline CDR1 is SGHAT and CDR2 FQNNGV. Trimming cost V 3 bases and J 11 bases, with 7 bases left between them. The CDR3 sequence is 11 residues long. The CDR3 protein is CASSFKGKLFF. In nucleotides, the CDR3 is TGTGCCAGCAGCTTTAAGGGGAAACTGTTTTTT. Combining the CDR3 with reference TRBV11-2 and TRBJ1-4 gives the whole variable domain EAGVAQSPRYKIIEKRQSVAFWCNPISGHATLYWYQQILGQGPKLLIQFQNNGVVDDSQLPKDRFSAERLKGVDSTLKIQPAKLEDSAVYLCASSFKGKLFFGSGTQLSVL.

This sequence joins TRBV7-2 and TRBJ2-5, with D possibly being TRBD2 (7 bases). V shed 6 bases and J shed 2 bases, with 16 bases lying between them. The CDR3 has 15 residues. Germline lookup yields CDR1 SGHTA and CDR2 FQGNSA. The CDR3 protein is CASSSTRGAQETQYF. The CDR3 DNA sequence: TGTGCCAGCAGTTCAACACGGGGGGCACAAGAGACCCAGTACTTC.

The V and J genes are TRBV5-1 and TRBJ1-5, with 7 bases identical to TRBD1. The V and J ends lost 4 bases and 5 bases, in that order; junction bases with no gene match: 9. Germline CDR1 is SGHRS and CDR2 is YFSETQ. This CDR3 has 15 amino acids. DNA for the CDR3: TGCGCCAGCAGCCCGACCCCAGGGGGAGATCAGCCCCAGCATTTT. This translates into CASSPTPGGDQPQHF.

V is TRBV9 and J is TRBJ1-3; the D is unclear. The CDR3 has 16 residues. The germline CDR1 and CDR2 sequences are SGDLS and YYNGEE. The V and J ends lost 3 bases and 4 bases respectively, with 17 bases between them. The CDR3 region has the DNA TGTGCCAGCAGCGCGGCTTACAGTTTGAGGGGAAACACCATATATTTT. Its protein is CASSAAYSLRGNTIYF.

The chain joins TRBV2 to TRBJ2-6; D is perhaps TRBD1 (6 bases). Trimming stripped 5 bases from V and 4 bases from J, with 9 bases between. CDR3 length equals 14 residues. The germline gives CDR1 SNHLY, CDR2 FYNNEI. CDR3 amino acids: CASSTGYGANVLTF. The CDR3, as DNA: TGTGCCAGCAGTACAGGGTACGGGGCCAACGTCCTGACTTTC.